Detailed here is one TCR beta chain. Its antigen is currently unknown. This record comes from a study of T-cell memory formation after mild COVID-19. Germline values: CDR1 SGHTA, CDR2 FQGNSA. This CDR3 has 14 residues. Trimming pared 5 bases from V and 8 bases from J, leaving 18 bases between. The study's findings and limits: Contracting CD4+ clones sat mainly in CM and EM; CD8+ in EMRA.

TCRdb called the 5' RACE reads again in MiXCR, with one record for every CDR3 protein. The sample records around 450,000 distinct CDR3 sequences, 20% being singletons. This clonotype originated in an adult woman who had mild COVID-19 (a few samples of this study predate the infection). Cell type and time point are not known. The sample taken for sequencing was PBMCs or a T cell subset sorted from them (not recorded which). V gene TRBV7-2 combines with J gene TRBJ1-1, with D maybe TRBD1 (6 bases). CDR3 sequence: CASSGQTGYLEAFF. The CDR3 DNA follows: TGTGCCAGCAGCGGGCAAACAGGGTATTTGGAAGCTTTCTTT.